One T cell receptor beta chain is described in this entry. Antigen specificity is unknown. The data were obtained in a study of T cell clonotyping in hematopoietic cell transplantation. The trim removed 2 bases at V and 4 bases at J, leaving 12 bases unmatched. The CDR3 has 17 residues. Per germline, CDR1 SGHDT and CDR2 YYEEEE. Study-wide findings and caveats: Graft donor and pretransplant recipient Inverse Simpson Index values predicted broader posttransplant TCR diversity.

Produced via immunoSEQ multiplex PCR; TCRdb's table is partial and in-frame only. This sample yields tens of thousands of clones, of which roughly 95% are seen a single time; under 2% belongs to the top ten. Regarding time point: recipient sample about 28 days before transplant, after cytoreduction. V is TRBV5-6 and J is TRBJ1-5; 7 bases agree with TRBD1. The TCR comes from a woman between 45 and 65 years old with acute myeloid leukemia. Some clones in this sample may be carry-over from other donors' samples. The sequences come from peripheral blood mononuclear cells, collected before stem cell transplant. The CDR3 DNA sequence: TGTGCCAGCAGCTTCGGACCGGGACAGCGACTAAATCAGCCCCAGCATTTT. It translates to CASSFGPGQRLNQPQHF.